Following are 17 T cell receptor beta chains from one sample sequenced in a study of blood T cell repertoires in COVID-19. TCRdb's table, derived via immunoSEQ multiplex PCR, lists solely in-frame clones and lacks some. The table lists just over 70,000 clones, about three quarters of them singletons. Sequencing was done on a sample of peripheral blood. Receptors originate from a woman in her 70s with acute or convalescent COVID-19.

This clone showed up just a few times. The chain couples TRBV3-1 (or the pseudogene TRBV3-2) to TRBJ1-1, with 8 bases that match TRBD1. V dropped 5 bases and J dropped 1; count of bases not matched to a gene: 6. The CDR3 length is 15 residues. The V gene's germline CDR1 is LGHDT and CDR2 YNNKEL (reference sequence). The CDR3 here is CASSGGDRRNTEAFF. CDR3 sequence (DNA): TGTGCCAGCAGCGGGGGGGACAGGAGGAACACTGAAGCTTTCTTT.

The chain combines TRBV6-2 or TRBV6-3 with TRBJ2-5; 13 bases are a match to TRBD2. The CDR3 sequence is 19 residues long. With V trimmed by 0 bases and J by 2 bases, 9 bases remained unmatched. Germline lookup yields CDR1 MNHEY and CDR2 SVGEGT. The CDR3 region has the DNA TGTGCCAGCAGTTACTCGACCGGGACTAGCGGGATGGGGCAAGAGACCCAGTACTTC. Protein: CASSYSTGTSGMGQETQYF.

The J gene is TRBJ1-4, the V gene TRBV4-1; perhaps TRBD1 as D (5 bases). Trimming pared 3 bases from V and 1 base from J, leaving 9 bases between. The CDR3 sequence is 15 residues long. Germline lookup yields CDR1 MGHRA and CDR2 YSYEKL. CDR3: CASSHADRTNEKLFF. For the CDR3, the DNA is TGCGCCAGCAGCCACGCTGACAGAACTAATGAAAAACTGTTTTTT.

This clone was picked up one time. V gene TRBV2 combines with J gene TRBJ2-3, with 8 bases identical to TRBD1. With 6 bases clipped from V and 2 bases from J, the junction kept 13 bases outside the gene matches. The CDR3 spans 17 residues. Germline values: CDR1 SNHLY, CDR2 FYNNEI. The CDR3 DNA sequence: TGTGCCAGCAGCGTGCAGGGGGCCTTCGCATCCACAGATACGCAGTATTTT. It translates to CASSVQGAFASTDTQYF. The full variable domain, completed using reference TRBV2 and TRBJ2-3, is EPEVTQTPSHQVTQMGQEVILRCVPISNHLYFYWYRQILGQKVEFLVSFYNNEISEKSEIFDDQFSVERPDGSNFTLKIRSTKLEDSAMYFCASSVQGAFASTDTQYFGPGTRLTVL.

This chain links TRBV5-1 with TRBJ2-7; TRBD1 matches at 7 bases. This CDR3 has 16 amino acids. V dropped 5 bases and J dropped 6; count of bases not matched to a gene: 17. The germline V gene encodes CDR1 SGHRS and CDR2 YFSETQ. The CDR3, as DNA: TGCGCCAGCAGTTCGGCCGCCGGGACAGAATTAGGCGAGCAGTACTTC. Translating gives CASSSAAGTELGEQYF. The full variable domain, its missing parts supplied by reference TRBV5-1 and TRBJ2-7, is KAGVTQTPRYLIKTRGQQVTLSCSPISGHRSVSWYQQTPGQGLQFLFEYFSETQRNKGNFPGRFSGRQFSNSRSEMNVSTLELGDSALYLCASSSAAGTELGEQYFGPGTRLTVT.

The V call is TRBV6-2 or TRBV6-3, the J call TRBJ1-1; no clear D. Trimming shortened V by 4 bases and J by 6 bases, and 12 bases separated the two germline ends. The germline V gene encodes CDR1 MNHEY and CDR2 SVGEGT. The CDR3 runs to 13 residues. The CDR3: CASSFVAAAEAFF. CDR3 nucleotide sequence: TGTGCCAGCAGTTTCGTGGCAGCGGCTGAAGCTTTCTTT.

V usage is TRBV3-1 (or the pseudogene TRBV3-2) and J usage is TRBJ2-1, with 9 bases identical to TRBD1. This CDR3 is built from 16 residues. The V gene end was trimmed by 4 bases and the J gene end by 5 bases; junction bases not matched to a gene: 9. The V gene's germline CDR1 is LGHDT and CDR2 YNNKEL (reference sequence). The CDR3 sequence is CASSPMLGTGNNEQFF. The CDR3 DNA sequence: TGTGCCAGCAGCCCAATGTTGGGGACAGGGAACAATGAGCAGTTCTTC.

This clone has only a few counts. The rearrangement joins TRBV6-5 to TRBJ2-2; 8 positions match TRBD1. Germline loops: CDR1 MNHEY, CDR2 SVGAGI. This CDR3 region has 14 residues. The V segment lost 6 bases and the J segment 3 bases; nucleotides outside the gene matches: 3. The DNA for the CDR3 is TGTGCCAGCAGCGGACAGGGAGACACCGGGGAGCTGTTTTTT. As protein: CASSGQGDTGELFF.

The rearrangement joins TRBV5-1 to TRBJ2-3; D gene uncertain. Trimming removed 1 base from V and 2 bases from J, with 14 bases in between. The CDR3 loop spans 16 amino acids. Germline CDR1 is SGHRS and CDR2 is YFSETQ. CDR3 protein: CASSLYGGSDTDTQYF. CDR3 DNA sequence: TGCGCCAGCAGCTTGTATGGTGGAAGCGACACAGATACGCAGTATTTT.

This clone was counted between two and nine times. This chain uses TRBV7-9 with TRBJ2-2; TRBD2 might be the D (5 bases). V lost 10 bases and J 0 bases, leaving 9 bases between the germline ends. CDR3 length equals 13 residues. Germline-derived CDR1 and CDR2 are SEHNR and FQNEAQ (reference sequence). The CDR3 sequence is CAIGKTNTGELFF. CDR3 in DNA: TGTGCCATCGGGAAGACGAACACCGGGGAGCTGTTTTTT.

The chain is built from TRBV25-1 and TRBJ2-6; 9 bases fit TRBD1. Germline trimming cut 5 bases from V and 0 bases from J; bases unmatched to any gene: 8. Germline V lookup: CDR1 MGHDK, CDR2 SYGVNS. This CDR3 spans 18 amino acids. CDR3 sequence: CASSLGTGFSSGANVLTF. The CDR3 DNA is TGTGCCAGCAGTCTTGGGACAGGGTTTTCCTCTGGGGCCAACGTCCTGACTTTC.

V usage is TRBV29-1 and J usage is TRBJ1-4; possible D gene TRBD1, 6 bases. V shed 6 bases and J shed 11 bases, with 13 bases lying between them. CDR3 length: 11 residues. Germline V lookup: CDR1 SQVTM, CDR2 ANQGSEA. In DNA, the CDR3 is TGCAGCGTAAAGACAGGACCCAAACTGTTTTTT. Amino acids: CSVKTGPKLFF.

The chain joins TRBV15 to TRBJ1-5; TRBD1 aligns across 11 bases. Germline assignment: CDR1 LNHNV and CDR2 YYDKDF (reference sequence). Trimming cost V 3 bases and J 3 bases; bases outside gene matches: 4. This CDR3 contains 16 residues. In DNA form, the CDR3 reads TGTGCCACCAGCAGCGGACAGGGGGCCGACAATCAGCCCCAGCATTTT. It yields the protein CATSSGQGADNQPQHF. Full variable domain (remainder filled in from reference TRBV15 and TRBJ1-5): DAMVIQNPRYQVTQFGKPVTLSCSQTLNHNVMYWYQQKSSQAPKLLFHYYDKDFNNEADTPDNFQSRRPNTSFCFLDIRSPGLGDTAMYLCATSSGQGADNQPQHFGDGTRLSIL.

This chain links TRBV6-5 with TRBJ1-5; D uncertain. The V end was cut by 6 bases, the J end by 2 bases, with 11 bases between. Germline V CDR1 and CDR2: MNHEY, SVGAGI. The CDR3 spans 14 residues. The CDR3 protein is CASRQSGGNQPQHF. CDR3 DNA: TGTGCCAGCAGGCAATCCGGGGGCAATCAGCCCCAGCATTTT.

This clone came up a few times. The rearrangement links TRBV29-1 to TRBJ2-7; D is perhaps TRBD2 (5 bases). The ends were cut back, 4 bases at V and 9 bases at J, with 16 bases in the middle. Germline CDR1 reads SQVTM; CDR2 reads ANQGSEA. The CDR3 totals 12 residues. CDR3 sequence (DNA): TGCAGCGTTGGGAACACCAACCTAGCGCAGTACTTC. Translation: CSVGNTNLAQYF.

The chain joins TRBV3-1 (or the pseudogene TRBV3-2) to TRBJ2-2; 7 bases align to TRBD1. The CDR3 consists of 16 residues. The germline V gene encodes CDR1 LGHDT and CDR2 YNNKEL (reference sequence). J lost 4 bases, V lost 4 bases, and 9 bases had no gene match. The CDR3 loop reads CASSRARQGGTGELFF. The CDR3, as DNA: TGTGCCAGCAGCCGGGCGAGACAGGGTGGCACCGGGGAGCTGTTTTTT.

This chain connects TRBV19 to TRBJ2-2; 11 bases match TRBD2. Looked up from germline, CDR1 is LNHDA and CDR2 is SQIVND (reference sequence). The CDR3 runs 14 residues. V was pared by 7 bases and J by 7 bases, with 5 bases of the junction left unmatched. CDR3 residues: CASKLAGGDGELFF. The CDR3 DNA follows: TGTGCCAGTAAGCTAGCGGGAGGAGACGGGGAGCTGTTTTTT.